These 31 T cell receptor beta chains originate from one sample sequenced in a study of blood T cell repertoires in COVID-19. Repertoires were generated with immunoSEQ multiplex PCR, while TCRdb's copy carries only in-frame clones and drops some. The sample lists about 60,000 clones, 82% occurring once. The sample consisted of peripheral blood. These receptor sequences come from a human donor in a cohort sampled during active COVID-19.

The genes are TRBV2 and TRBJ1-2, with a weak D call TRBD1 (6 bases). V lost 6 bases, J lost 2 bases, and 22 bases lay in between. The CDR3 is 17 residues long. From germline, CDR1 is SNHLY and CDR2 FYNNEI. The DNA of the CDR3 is TGTGCCAGCAGCCCGGGGACTACAGGGAAACGAAACTATGGCTACACCTTC. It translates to CASSPGTTGKRNYGYTF.

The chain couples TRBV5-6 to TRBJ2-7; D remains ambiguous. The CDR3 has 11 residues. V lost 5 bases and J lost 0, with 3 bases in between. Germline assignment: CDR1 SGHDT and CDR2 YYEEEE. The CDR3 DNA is TGTGCCAGCAGTCACTCCTACGAGCAGTACTTC. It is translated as CASSHSYEQYF.

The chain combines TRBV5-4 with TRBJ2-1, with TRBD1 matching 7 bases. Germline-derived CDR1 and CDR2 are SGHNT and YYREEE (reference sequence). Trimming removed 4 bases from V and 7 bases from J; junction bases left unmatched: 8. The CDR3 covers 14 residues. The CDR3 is CASSRQGSGNEQFF. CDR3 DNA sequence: TGTGCCAGCAGCCGACAGGGCTCGGGGAATGAGCAGTTCTTC.

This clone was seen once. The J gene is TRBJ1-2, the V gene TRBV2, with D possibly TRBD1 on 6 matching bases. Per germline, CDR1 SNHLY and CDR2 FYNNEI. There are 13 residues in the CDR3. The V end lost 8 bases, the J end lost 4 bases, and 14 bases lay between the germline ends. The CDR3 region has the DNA TGTGCCAGCTCGACTCAGGGGTTCTATGGCTACACCTTC. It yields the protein CASSTQGFYGYTF.

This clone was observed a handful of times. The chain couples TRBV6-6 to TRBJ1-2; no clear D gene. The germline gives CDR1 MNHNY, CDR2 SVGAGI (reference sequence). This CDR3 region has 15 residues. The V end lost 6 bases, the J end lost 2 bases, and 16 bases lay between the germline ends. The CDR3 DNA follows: TGTGCCAGCAGATTCCTCGAGGAGGGCAACTATGGCTACACCTTC. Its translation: CASRFLEEGNYGYTF.

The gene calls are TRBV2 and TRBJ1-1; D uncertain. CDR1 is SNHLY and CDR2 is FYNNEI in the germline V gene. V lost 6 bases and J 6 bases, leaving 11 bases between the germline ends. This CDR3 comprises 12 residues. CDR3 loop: CASSEWSPEAFF. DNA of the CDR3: TGTGCCAGCAGCGAGTGGAGCCCTGAAGCTTTCTTT. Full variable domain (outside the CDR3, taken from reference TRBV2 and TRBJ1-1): EPEVTQTPSHQVTQMGQEVILRCVPISNHLYFYWYRQILGQKVEFLVSFYNNEISEKSEIFDDQFSVERPDGSNFTLKIRSTKLEDSAMYFCASSEWSPEAFFGQGTRLTVV.

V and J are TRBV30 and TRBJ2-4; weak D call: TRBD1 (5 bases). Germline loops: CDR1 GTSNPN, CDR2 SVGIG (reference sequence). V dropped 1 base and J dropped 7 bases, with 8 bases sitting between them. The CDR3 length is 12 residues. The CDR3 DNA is TGTGCCTGGAGTGCAGGGTGGAACATTCAGTACTTC. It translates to CAWSAGWNIQYF.

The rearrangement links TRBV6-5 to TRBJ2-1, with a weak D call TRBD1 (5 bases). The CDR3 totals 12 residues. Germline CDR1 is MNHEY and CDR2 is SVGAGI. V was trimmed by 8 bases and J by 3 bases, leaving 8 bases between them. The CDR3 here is CASGALYNEQFF. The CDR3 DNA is TGTGCCAGCGGGGCACTCTACAATGAGCAGTTCTTC.

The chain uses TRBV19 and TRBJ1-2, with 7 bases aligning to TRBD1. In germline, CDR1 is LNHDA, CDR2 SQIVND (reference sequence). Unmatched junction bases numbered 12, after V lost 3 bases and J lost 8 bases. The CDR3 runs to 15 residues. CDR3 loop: CASSISRQGPLGYTF. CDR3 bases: TGTGCCAGTAGTATTTCGAGACAGGGACCTCTGGGCTACACCTTC.

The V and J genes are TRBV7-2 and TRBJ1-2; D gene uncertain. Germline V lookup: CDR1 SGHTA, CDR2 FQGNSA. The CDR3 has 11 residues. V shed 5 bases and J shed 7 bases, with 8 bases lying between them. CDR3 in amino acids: CASSRAVGYTF. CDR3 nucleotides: TGTGCCAGCAGCCGAGCGGTTGGCTACACCTTC.

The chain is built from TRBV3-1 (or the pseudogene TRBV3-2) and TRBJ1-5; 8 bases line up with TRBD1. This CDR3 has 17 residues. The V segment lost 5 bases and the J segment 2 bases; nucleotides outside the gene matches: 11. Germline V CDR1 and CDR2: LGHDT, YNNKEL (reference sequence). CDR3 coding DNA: TGTGCCAGCAGCTCCTCCGGGACAGGAAAGGGCAATCAGCCCCAGCATTTT. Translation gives CASSSSGTGKGNQPQHF.

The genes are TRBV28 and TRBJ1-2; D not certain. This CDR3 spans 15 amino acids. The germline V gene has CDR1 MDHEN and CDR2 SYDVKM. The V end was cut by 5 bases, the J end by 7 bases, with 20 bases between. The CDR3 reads CASSTTPVLLSGYTF. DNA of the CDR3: TGTGCCAGCAGTACCACTCCGGTCCTCCTGAGTGGCTACACCTTC.

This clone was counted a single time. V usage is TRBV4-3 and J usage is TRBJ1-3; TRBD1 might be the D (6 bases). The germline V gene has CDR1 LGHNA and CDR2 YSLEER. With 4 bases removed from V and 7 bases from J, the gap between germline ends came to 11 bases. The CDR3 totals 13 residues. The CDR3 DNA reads TGCGCCAGCAGCCCCGGGGACACTAACACCATATATTTT. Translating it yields CASSPGDTNTIYF.

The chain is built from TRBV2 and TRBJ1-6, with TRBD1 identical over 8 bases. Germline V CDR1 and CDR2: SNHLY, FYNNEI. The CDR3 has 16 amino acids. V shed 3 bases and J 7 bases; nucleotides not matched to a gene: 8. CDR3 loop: CASSDRGPTLNSPLHF. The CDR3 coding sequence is TGTGCCAGCAGTGACAGGGGGCCTACCCTAAATTCACCCCTCCACTTT.

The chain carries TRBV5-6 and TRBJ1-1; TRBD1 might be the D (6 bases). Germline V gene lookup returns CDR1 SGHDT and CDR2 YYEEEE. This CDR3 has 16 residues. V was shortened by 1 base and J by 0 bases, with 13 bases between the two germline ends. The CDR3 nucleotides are TGTGCCAGCAGCTTGTTCACGGACAGCATGAACACTGAAGCTTTCTTT. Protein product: CASSLFTDSMNTEAFF.

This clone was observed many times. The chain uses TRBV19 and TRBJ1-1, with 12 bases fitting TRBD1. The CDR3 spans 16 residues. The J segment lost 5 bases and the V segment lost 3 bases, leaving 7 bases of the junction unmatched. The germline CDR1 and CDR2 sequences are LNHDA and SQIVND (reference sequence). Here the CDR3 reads CASSIGGQGARTEAFF. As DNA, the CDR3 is TGTGCCAGTAGTATTGGGGGACAGGGGGCGAGAACTGAAGCTTTCTTT.

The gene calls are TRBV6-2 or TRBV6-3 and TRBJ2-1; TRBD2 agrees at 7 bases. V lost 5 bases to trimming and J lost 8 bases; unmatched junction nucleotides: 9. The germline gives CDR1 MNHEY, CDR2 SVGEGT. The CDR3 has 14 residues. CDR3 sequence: CASSPRRSGDEQFF. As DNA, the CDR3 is TGTGCCAGCAGTCCCCGGAGGAGCGGGGATGAGCAGTTCTTC.

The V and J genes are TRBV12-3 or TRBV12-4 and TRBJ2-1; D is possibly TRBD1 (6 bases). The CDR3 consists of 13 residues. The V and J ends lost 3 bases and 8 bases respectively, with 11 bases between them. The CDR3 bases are TGTGCCAGCAGTTTGATGGGGGCCCATGAGCAGTTCTTC. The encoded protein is CASSLMGAHEQFF.

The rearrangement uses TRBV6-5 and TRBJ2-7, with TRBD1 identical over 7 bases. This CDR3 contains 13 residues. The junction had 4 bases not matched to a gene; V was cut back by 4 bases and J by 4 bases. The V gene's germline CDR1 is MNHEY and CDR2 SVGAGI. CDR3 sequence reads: CASSFGTDYEQYF. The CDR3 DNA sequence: TGTGCCAGCAGTTTTGGGACAGATTACGAGCAGTACTTC.

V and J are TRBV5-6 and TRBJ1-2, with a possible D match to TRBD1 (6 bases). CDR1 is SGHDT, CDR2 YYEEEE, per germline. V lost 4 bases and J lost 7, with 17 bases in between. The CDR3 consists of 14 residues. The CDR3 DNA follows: TGTGCCAGCAGCGGTAAGACAGGAATCCTTGGCTACACCTTC. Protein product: CASSGKTGILGYTF. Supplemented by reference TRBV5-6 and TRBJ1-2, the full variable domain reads DAGVTQSPTHLIKTRGQQVTLRCSPKSGHDTVSWYQQALGQGPQFIFQYYEEEERQRGNFPDRFSGHQFPNYSSELNVNALLLGDSALYLCASSGKTGILGYTFGSGTRLTVV.

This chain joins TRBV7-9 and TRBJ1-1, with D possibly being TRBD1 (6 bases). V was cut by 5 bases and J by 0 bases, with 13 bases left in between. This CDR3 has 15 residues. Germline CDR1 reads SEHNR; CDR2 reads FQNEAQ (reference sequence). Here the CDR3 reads CASSTADRMNTEAFF. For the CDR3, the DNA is TGTGCCAGCAGCACTGCGGACAGAATGAACACTGAAGCTTTCTTT.

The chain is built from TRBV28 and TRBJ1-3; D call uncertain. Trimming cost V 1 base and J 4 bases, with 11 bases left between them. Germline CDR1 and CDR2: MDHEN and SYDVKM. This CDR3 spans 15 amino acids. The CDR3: CASSLSHSQGNTIYF. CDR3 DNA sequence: TGTGCCAGCAGTTTATCTCATTCTCAGGGAAACACCATATATTTT.

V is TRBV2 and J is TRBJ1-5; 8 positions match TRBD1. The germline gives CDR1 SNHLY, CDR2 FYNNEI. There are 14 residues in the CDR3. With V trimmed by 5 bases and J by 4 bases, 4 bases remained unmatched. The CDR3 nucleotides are TGTGCCAGCAGTCTGGACAGGGATAATCAGCCCCAGCATTTT. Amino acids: CASSLDRDNQPQHF.

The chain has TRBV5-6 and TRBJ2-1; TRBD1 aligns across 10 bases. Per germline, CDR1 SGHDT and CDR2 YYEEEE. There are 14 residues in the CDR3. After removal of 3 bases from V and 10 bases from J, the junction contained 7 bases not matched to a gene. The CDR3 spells CASSWDRGVGEQFF. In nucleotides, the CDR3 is TGTGCCAGCAGCTGGGACAGGGGCGTCGGGGAGCAGTTCTTC.

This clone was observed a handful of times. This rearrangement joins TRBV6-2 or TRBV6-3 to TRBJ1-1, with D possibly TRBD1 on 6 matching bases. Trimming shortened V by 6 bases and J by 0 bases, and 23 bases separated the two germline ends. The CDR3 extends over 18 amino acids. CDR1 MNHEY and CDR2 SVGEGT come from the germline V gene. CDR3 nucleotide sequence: TGTGCCAGCAGCCCTTTGCGGGGGCTTGCCGACTTGAACACTGAAGCTTTCTTT. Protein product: CASSPLRGLADLNTEAFF.

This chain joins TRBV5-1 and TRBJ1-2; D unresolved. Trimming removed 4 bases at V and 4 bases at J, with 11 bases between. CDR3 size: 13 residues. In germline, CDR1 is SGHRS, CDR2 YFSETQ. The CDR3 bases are TGCGCCAGCAGCGGGCCCAGAGCCTATGGCTACACCTTC. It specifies CASSGPRAYGYTF.

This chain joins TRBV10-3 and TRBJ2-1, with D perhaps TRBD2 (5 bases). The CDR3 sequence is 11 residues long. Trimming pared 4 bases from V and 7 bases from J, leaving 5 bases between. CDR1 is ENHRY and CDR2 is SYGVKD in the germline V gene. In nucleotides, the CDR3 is TGTGCCATCAGTGTAGCGAATGAGCAGTTCTTC. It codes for CAISVANEQFF.

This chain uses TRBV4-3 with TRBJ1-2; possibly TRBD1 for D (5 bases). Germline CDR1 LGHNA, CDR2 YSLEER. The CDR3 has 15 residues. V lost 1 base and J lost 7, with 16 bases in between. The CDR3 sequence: CASSQVGTPLGGYTF. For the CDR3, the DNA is TGCGCCAGCAGCCAAGTGGGGACTCCCCTCGGTGGCTACACCTTC.

For the CDR3, the DNA is TGCGCCAGCAGCCGGGGAACAGGGGGATCCTATGGCTACACCTTC. Its protein is CASSRGTGGSYGYTF. This chain joins TRBV5-1 and TRBJ1-2; 8 bases map to TRBD1. Germline loops: CDR1 SGHRS, CDR2 YFSETQ. The ends lost 4 bases at V and 4 bases at J; junction bases unmatched: 9. The CDR3 spans 15 residues.

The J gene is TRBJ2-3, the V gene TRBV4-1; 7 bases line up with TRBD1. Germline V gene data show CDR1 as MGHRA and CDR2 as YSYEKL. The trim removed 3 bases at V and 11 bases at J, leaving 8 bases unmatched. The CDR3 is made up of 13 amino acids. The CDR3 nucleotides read TGCGCCAGCAGCCAGGGTCCGGGACAGAGGCAGTATTTT. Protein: CASSQGPGQRQYF.

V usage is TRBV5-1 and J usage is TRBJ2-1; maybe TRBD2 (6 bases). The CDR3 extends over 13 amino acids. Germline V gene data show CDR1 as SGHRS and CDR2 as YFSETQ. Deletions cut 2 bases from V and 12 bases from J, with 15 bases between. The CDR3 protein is CASSFVSQGGQFF. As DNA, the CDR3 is TGCGCCAGCAGCTTTGTTAGTCAGGGAGGGCAGTTCTTC.